A selection of T cell receptor beta chains follows, all from one sample in a study of cytomegalovirus exposure and HLA in healthy donors. The protocol was immunoSEQ multiplex PCR, while the TCRdb copy is restricted to in-frame clones and leaves out a portion. The sample lists 200,000 to 250,000 clones, about nine tenths occurring once. The specimen was PBMCs. The receptor source for this set is a young woman in good health and CMV-seropositive. CDR3s include the opening cysteine and the closing phenylalanine or tryptophan. The order of the fields is J gene, D gene, V gene, clone size, CDR3 protein, CDR3 DNA. A D gene is named only where the DNA matches it firmly. A clone size is listed for some rows: how often the clone was seen (once, few, many), or a class if it is expanded.

j_gene: TRBJ1-5
d_gene: NA
v_gene: TRBV25-1
abundance: NA
CDR3aa: CASSEYRAAEGPQHF
CDR3nt: TGTGCCAGCAGTGAATACCGGGCCGCCGAGGGGCCCCAGCATTTT

j_gene: TRBJ1-5
d_gene: NA
v_gene: TRBV4-1
abundance: NA
CDR3aa: CASSHPRERGQPQHF
CDR3nt: TGCGCCAGCAGCCATCCTCGGGAGAGGGGTCAGCCCCAGCATTTT

j_gene: TRBJ2-7
d_gene: TRBD1
v_gene: TRBV28
abundance: NA
CDR3aa: CASTIGTGGFYEQYF
CDR3nt: TGTGCCAGCACTATCGGGACAGGGGGTTTCTACGAGCAGTACTTC

j_gene: TRBJ2-7
d_gene: NA
v_gene: TRBV11-2
abundance: NA
CDR3aa: CASSPAGYAPYEQYF
CDR3nt: TGTGCCAGCAGCCCCGCGGGCTACGCTCCGTACGAGCAGTACTTC

j_gene: TRBJ1-2
d_gene: NA
v_gene: TRBV9
abundance: NA
CDR3aa: CASSGEGDGYTF
CDR3nt: TGTGCCAGCAGTGGAGAGGGGGATGGCTACACCTTC

j_gene: TRBJ1-1
d_gene: NA
v_gene: TRBV30
abundance: NA
CDR3aa: CAMEPQGNREAFF
CDR3nt: TGTGCCATGGAACCTCAGGGAAACCGCGAAGCTTTCTTT

j_gene: TRBJ1-2
d_gene: NA
v_gene: TRBV7-2
abundance: NA
CDR3aa: CASSPRGVSYGYTF
CDR3nt: TGTGCCAGCAGCCCGCGGGGGGTCTCCTATGGCTACACCTTC

j_gene: TRBJ2-5
d_gene: TRBD2
v_gene: TRBV30
abundance: NA
CDR3aa: CAWVRGPGLAGDQETQYF
CDR3nt: TGTGCCTGGGTTCGGGGGCCGGGACTAGCGGGAGATCAAGAGACCCAGTACTTC

j_gene: TRBJ2-7
d_gene: NA
v_gene: TRBV5-1
abundance: few
CDR3aa: CASSLAGSPSYEQYF
CDR3nt: TGCGCCAGCAGCTTGGCAGGGTCACCATCCTACGAGCAGTACTTC

j_gene: TRBJ1-5
d_gene: NA
v_gene: TRBV6-6
abundance: NA
CDR3aa: CASSYDSNRRQPQHF
CDR3nt: TGTGCCAGCAGTTACGACAGTAACAGGCGTCAGCCCCAGCATTTT

j_gene: TRBJ2-7
d_gene: TRBD2
v_gene: TRBV7-9
abundance: NA
CDR3aa: CASSLSSGRVYEQYF
CDR3nt: TGTGCCAGCAGCCTTTCTAGCGGGAGGGTATACGAGCAGTACTTC

j_gene: TRBJ1-4
d_gene: NA
v_gene: TRBV28
abundance: NA
CDR3aa: CASSTGRARKLFF
CDR3nt: TGTGCCAGCAGTACAGGGAGGGCGAGGAAACTGTTTTTT

j_gene: TRBJ1-2
d_gene: NA
v_gene: TRBV28
abundance: NA
CDR3aa: CASSLRTQANYGYTF
CDR3nt: TGTGCCAGCAGTTTGAGGACTCAAGCTAACTATGGCTACACCTTC

j_gene: TRBJ2-7
d_gene: TRBD2
v_gene: TRBV6-6
abundance: NA
CDR3aa: CASSYAGGLYEQYF
CDR3nt: TGTGCCAGCAGTTATGCGGGAGGGCTTTACGAGCAGTACTTC

j_gene: TRBJ1-4
d_gene: TRBD1
v_gene: TRBV28
abundance: NA
CDR3aa: CASSPGQGGFTYEKLFF
CDR3nt: TGTGCCAGCAGTCCGGGACAGGGGGGATTCACGTATGAAAAACTGTTTTTT

j_gene: TRBJ2-3
d_gene: TRBD2
v_gene: TRBV27
abundance: NA
CDR3aa: CASSSWTSGSGQADTQYF
CDR3nt: TGTGCCAGCAGTTCTTGGACTAGCGGGTCCGGTCAGGCAGATACGCAGTATTTT

j_gene: TRBJ2-7
d_gene: NA
v_gene: TRBV5-1
abundance: NA
CDR3aa: CASSLAHSYEQYF
CDR3nt: TGCGCCAGCAGCTTGGCTCACAGTTACGAGCAGTACTTC

j_gene: TRBJ2-6
d_gene: NA
v_gene: TRBV6-1
abundance: NA
CDR3aa: CATPTPGTGANVLTF
CDR3nt: TGTGCCACGCCGACCCCAGGGACTGGGGCCAACGTCCTGACTTTC

j_gene: TRBJ1-1
d_gene: NA
v_gene: TRBV4-1
abundance: NA
CDR3aa: CASSPTNAGVLVAFF
CDR3nt: TGCGCCAGCAGCCCTACTAATGCCGGGGTTCTTGTAGCTTTCTTT

j_gene: TRBJ1-2
d_gene: TRBD1
v_gene: TRBV5-6
abundance: NA
CDR3aa: CASSLRGRGLVNYGYTF
CDR3nt: TGTGCCAGCAGCTTGCGCGGCAGGGGGCTCGTAAACTATGGCTACACCTTC

j_gene: TRBJ2-3
d_gene: TRBD2
v_gene: TRBV5-4
abundance: NA
CDR3aa: CASSPRTSAGTDTQYF
CDR3nt: TGTGCCAGCAGCCCCCGGACTAGCGCCGGCACAGATACGCAGTATTTT

j_gene: TRBJ2-2
d_gene: TRBD2
v_gene: TRBV5-4
abundance: once
CDR3aa: CASSFWEGTNTGELFF
CDR3nt: TGTGCCAGCAGCTTTTGGGAGGGGACGAACACCGGGGAGCTGTTTTTT

j_gene: TRBJ2-7
d_gene: TRBD1
v_gene: TRBV7-3
abundance: once
CDR3aa: CASSVSGTGGYEQYF
CDR3nt: TGTGCCAGCAGCGTCTCCGGGACAGGGGGTTACGAGCAGTACTTC

j_gene: TRBJ1-2
d_gene: TRBD1
v_gene: TRBV7-9
abundance: NA
CDR3aa: CASSRTGTNYGYTF
CDR3nt: TGTGCCAGCAGCCGGACAGGAACTAACTATGGCTACACCTTC

j_gene: TRBJ1-2
d_gene: NA
v_gene: TRBV5-8
abundance: NA
CDR3aa: CASPPGEGNYGYTF
CDR3nt: TGTGCCAGCCCCCCCGGGGAAGGGAACTATGGCTACACCTTC

j_gene: TRBJ1-2
d_gene: NA
v_gene: TRBV5-1
abundance: NA
CDR3aa: CASSQEINYGYTF
CDR3nt: TGCGCCAGCAGTCAGGAAATCAACTATGGCTACACCTTC

j_gene: TRBJ1-2
d_gene: TRBD1
v_gene: TRBV6-6
abundance: NA
CDR3aa: CASSYQGDDYGYTF
CDR3nt: TGTGCCAGCAGTTACCAGGGGGACGACTATGGCTACACCTTC